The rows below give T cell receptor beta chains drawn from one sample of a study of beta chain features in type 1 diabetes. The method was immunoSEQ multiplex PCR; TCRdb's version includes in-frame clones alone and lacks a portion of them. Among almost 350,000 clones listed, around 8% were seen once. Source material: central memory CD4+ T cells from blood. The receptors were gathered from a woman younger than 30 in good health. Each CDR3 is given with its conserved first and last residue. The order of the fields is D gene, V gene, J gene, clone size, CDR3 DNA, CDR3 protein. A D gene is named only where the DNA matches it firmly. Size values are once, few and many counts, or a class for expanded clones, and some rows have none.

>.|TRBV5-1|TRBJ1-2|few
TGCGCCAGCAGCTCGGACGGGAGAATGGACTATGGCTACACCTTC
CASSSDGRMDYGYTF
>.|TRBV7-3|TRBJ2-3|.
TGTGCCAGCAGCTTAGGCGGCAGGAACACAGATACGCAGTATTTT
CASSLGGRNTDTQYF
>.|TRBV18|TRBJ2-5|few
TGTGCCAGCTCACCACCGACTAGTAGGGCGACCCAGTACTTC
CASSPPTSRATQYF
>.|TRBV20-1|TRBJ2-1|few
TGCAGTGCTAGCAGATACAATGAGCAGTTCTTC
CSASRYNEQFF
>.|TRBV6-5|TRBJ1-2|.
TGTGCCAGCGCAGGGAACTATGGCTACACCTTC
CASAGNYGYTF
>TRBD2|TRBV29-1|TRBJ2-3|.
TGCAGCGCCAGAGGGACTAGCGGGAGATCGGCAGATACGCAGTATTTT
CSARGTSGRSADTQYF
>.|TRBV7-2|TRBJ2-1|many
TGTGCCAGCAGCCCCGCGCGGGAATCCTACAATGAGCAGTTCTTC
CASSPARESYNEQFF
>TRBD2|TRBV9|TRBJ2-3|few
TGTGCCAGCAGCGTAGCTCCTAGCGGGAGGACAGATACGCAGTATTTT
CASSVAPSGRTDTQYF
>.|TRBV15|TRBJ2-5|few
TGTGCCACCAGCAGAGATAGTGAGACCCAGTACTTC
CATSRDSETQYF
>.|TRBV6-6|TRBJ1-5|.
TGTGCCAGCAGTTACGGGGAAGGGCAGCCCCAGCATTTT
CASSYGEGQPQHF
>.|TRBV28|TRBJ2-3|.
TGTGCCAGCAGTTCCAGGGGGGAGGGCCGCGATACGCAGTATTTT
CASSSRGEGRDTQYF
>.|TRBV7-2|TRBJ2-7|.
TGTGCCAGCAGCTTACTCAGCGGGTCCTACGAGCAGTACTTC
CASSLLSGSYEQYF
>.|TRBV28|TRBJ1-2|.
TGTGCCAGCAGTTTATCCCCGCGGGATGGCTACACCTTC
CASSLSPRDGYTF
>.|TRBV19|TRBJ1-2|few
TGTGCCAGTAGTATCCGCCTAAAGCCCCGCTACACCTTC
CASSIRLKPRYTF
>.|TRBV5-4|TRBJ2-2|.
TGTGCCAGCAGCTCCGGATCGGGTTACATCACCGGGGAGCTGTTTTTT
CASSSGSGYITGELFF
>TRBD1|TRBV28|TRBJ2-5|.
TGTGCCAGCAATAAGGGGGCAGGATATGGTGGGTACCAAGAGACCCAGTACTTC
CASNKGAGYGGYQETQYF
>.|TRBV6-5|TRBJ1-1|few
TGTGCCAGCAGTGACGACACTGAAGCTTTCTTT
CASSDDTEAFF
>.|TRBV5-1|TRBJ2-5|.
TGCGCCAGCAGCCCGGGGATTACAGGGCAAGAGACCCAGTACTTC
CASSPGITGQETQYF
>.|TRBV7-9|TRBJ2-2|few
TGTGCCAGCAGCTTAGGTGTGGGCTCGTACACCGGGGAGCTGTTTTTT
CASSLGVGSYTGELFF
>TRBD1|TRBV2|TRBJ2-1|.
TGTGCCAGCTCCGACAGGGTTAATGAGCAGTTCTTC
CASSDRVNEQFF
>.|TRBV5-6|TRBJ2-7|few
TGTGCCAGCAGCGCGGGACCATCACCGTCCTACGAGCAGTACTTC
CASSAGPSPSYEQYF
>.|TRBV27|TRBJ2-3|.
TGTGCCAGCAGTTTTAGAGCGGTAGATACGCAGTATTTT
CASSFRAVDTQYF